What follows are 11 T cell receptor beta chains derived from one specimen sequenced in a study of CD8+ T cells in alopecia areata. Investigators isolated RNA and reverse transcribed it into cDNA to act as the sequencing template. Sequencing used immunoSEQ multiplex PCR; TCRdb keeps in-frame clones, though not all of them. Of around 97,000 clones listed, over 75% are singletons. Treatment described: oral pan-JAK inhibitor, 5-10 mg twice daily. Material: CD8+ T cells sorted from blood, obtained between weeks 30 and 35, from a patient treated with tofacitinib. Receptor source: a human donor with alopecia areata.

The chain links TRBV7-2 to TRBJ2-1; 9 bases are shared with TRBD2. Germline values: CDR1 SGHTA, CDR2 FQGNSA. This CDR3 comprises 15 residues. V gave up 5 bases and J gave up 0 bases; unmatched junction bases: 2. This chain's CDR3 is CASSDSGSSYNEQFF. The CDR3 DNA reads TGTGCCAGCAGCGATAGCGGGAGCTCCTACAATGAGCAGTTCTTC.

J is TRBJ1-2 and V is TRBV29-1; D not certain. This CDR3 is built from 12 residues. Germline V gene lookup returns CDR1 SQVTM and CDR2 ANQGSEA. Trimming left V 4 bases short and J 3 bases short, with 9 bases between. CDR3 protein: CSVVGTDYGYTF. In nucleotides, the CDR3 is TGCAGCGTTGTCGGAACAGACTATGGCTACACCTTC.

V is TRBV5-1 and J is TRBJ2-7; TRBD2 might be the D (6 bases). CDR1 is SGHRS and CDR2 is YFSETQ in the germline V gene. V lost 9 bases and J lost 3, with 19 bases in between. The CDR3 extends over 14 amino acids. The CDR3 loop reads CATRADWGLYEQYF. The CDR3 bases are TGCGCCACCAGAGCAGATTGGGGACTCTACGAGCAGTACTTC.

The gene calls are TRBV7-2 and TRBJ1-4; D is undetermined. The CDR3 contains 14 residues. Trimming stripped 2 bases from V and 7 bases from J, with 11 bases between. Germline CDR1 is SGHTA and CDR2 is FQGNSA. This CDR3 reads CASSLTPAPEKLFF. The CDR3 DNA reads as TGTGCCAGCAGCTTAACGCCTGCCCCTGAAAAACTGTTTTTT.

The gene calls are TRBV5-1 and TRBJ2-2; maybe TRBD2 (5 bases). V was cut by 0 bases and J by 7 bases, with 10 bases left in between. Germline values: CDR1 SGHRS, CDR2 YFSETQ. This CDR3 spans 14 amino acids. The CDR3 sequence is CASSLAGFGGELFF. CDR3 coding DNA: TGCGCCAGCAGCTTGGCGGGATTCGGCGGGGAGCTGTTTTTT.

This clone came up a few times. This sequence joins TRBV21-1 and TRBJ2-5. TRBV21-1 is assigned pseudogene status. The CDR3 contains 17 residues. The DNA for the CDR3 is TGTGCCAGCAGCAAATATGATCCCCCAGGGGAGGAAGAGACCCAGTACTTC. It translates to CASSKYDPPGEEETQYF.

The chain links TRBV5-1 to TRBJ2-7; D gene uncertain. This CDR3 is 14 amino acids long. The V end lost 0 bases, the J end lost 4 bases, and 11 bases lay between the germline ends. Germline CDR1 SGHRS, CDR2 YFSETQ. The CDR3 DNA sequence: TGCGCCAGCAGCTTGGAAGTCTCCAGTTACGAGCAGTACTTC. Residues: CASSLEVSSYEQYF. Combining the CDR3 with reference TRBV5-1 and TRBJ2-7 gives the whole variable domain KAGVTQTPRYLIKTRGQQVTLSCSPISGHRSVSWYQQTPGQGLQFLFEYFSETQRNKGNFPGRFSGRQFSNSRSEMNVSTLELGDSALYLCASSLEVSSYEQYFGPGTRLTVT.

Details on this clone: The same CDR3 also results from other DNA sequences found in this sample. The V gene is TRBV5-4, the J gene TRBJ2-1; D unresolved. This CDR3 has 14 residues. Germline CDR1 and CDR2: SGHNT and YYREEE (reference sequence). Trimming shortened V by 0 bases and J by 0 bases, and 4 bases separated the two germline ends. CDR3: CASSLESSYNEQFF. The CDR3 DNA is TGTGCCAGCAGCTTGGAAAGCTCCTACAATGAGCAGTTCTTC.

The chain couples TRBV27 to TRBJ2-1; possibly TRBD2 for D (6 bases). Germline lookup yields CDR1 MNHEY and CDR2 SMNVEV (reference sequence). V was trimmed by 6 bases and J by 4 bases, leaving 16 bases between them. The CDR3 runs 15 residues. The CDR3: CASSPGPGGYNEQFF. CDR3 nucleotides: TGTGCCAGCAGCCCGGGGCCTGGGGGGTACAATGAGCAGTTCTTC.

The chain carries TRBV5-8 and TRBJ2-5; the D is unclear. V was shortened by 3 bases and J by 1 base, with 10 bases between the two germline ends. This CDR3 spans 14 amino acids. Germline CDR1 reads SGHTS; CDR2 reads YDEGEE. CDR3 bases: TGTGCCAGCAGCTGGGGTGGATTCCAAGAGACCCAGTACTTC. Protein product: CASSWGGFQETQYF.

V gene TRBV27 combines with J gene TRBJ2-1; no definite D call. The germline V gene encodes CDR1 MNHEY and CDR2 SMNVEV (reference sequence). V was cut by 3 bases and J by 6 bases, with 12 bases left in between. The CDR3 length is 14 residues. The CDR3 bases are TGTGCCAGCAGTTTTTCTGGGTTCGGCAATGAGCAGTTCTTC. It codes for CASSFSGFGNEQFF.